This section outlines one T cell receptor beta chain sequence together with its context. Its target is not known. Clones were read by immunoSEQ multiplex PCR, and TCRdb kept only the in-frame ones, dropping some. The sample shows around 70,000 clones, about 91% of them seen only once. This entry comes from a study of cytomegalovirus exposure and HLA in healthy donors. The overall study: In a later analysis, it was reported that the roughly 130 validation repertoires had been produced on the same platform as the roughly 700 repertoires belonging to the first cohort. Study-wide findings and caveats: Among TCR beta chains, those listed as cytomegalovirus-associated numbered more than 150. Reportedly, diagnosis of cytomegalovirus status by the classifier showed high specificity and sensitivity.

From the roughly 120-subject validation cohort, which was separate from the approximately 670-subject first cohort, the donors were drawn. J was trimmed by 6 bases and V by 7 bases; bases with no gene match: 12. The CDR3 extends over 14 amino acids. CDR1 and CDR2 (germline): SNHLY, FYNNEI. The TCR was taken from a man younger than 35 in good health and CMV-seronegative. V gene TRBV2 combines with J gene TRBJ2-7; 7 bases match TRBD1. The sequencing input was PBMCs. CDR3 in DNA: TGTGCCAGCACGAGCCGATTCACAGGGGTCGAGCAGTACTTC. Amino acid sequence: CASTSRFTGVEQYF.